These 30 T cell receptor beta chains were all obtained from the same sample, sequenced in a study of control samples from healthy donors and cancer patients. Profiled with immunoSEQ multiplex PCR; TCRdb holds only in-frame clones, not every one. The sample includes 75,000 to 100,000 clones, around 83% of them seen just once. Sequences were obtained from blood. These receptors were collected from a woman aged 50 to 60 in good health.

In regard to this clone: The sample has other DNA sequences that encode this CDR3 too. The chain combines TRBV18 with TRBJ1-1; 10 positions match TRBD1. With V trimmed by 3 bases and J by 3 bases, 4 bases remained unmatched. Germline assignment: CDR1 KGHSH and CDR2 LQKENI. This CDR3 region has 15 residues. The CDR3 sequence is CASSPPTGGDTEAFF. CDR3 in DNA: TGTGCCAGCTCACCCCCGACAGGGGGCGACACTGAAGCTTTCTTT.

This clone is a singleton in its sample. CDR3 DNA sequence: TGTGCCAGCAGTTACCCCCCGTGGGGGGAGGAAGACTATGGCTACACCTTC. Residues: CASSYPPWGEEDYGYTF. The genes are TRBV6-2 or TRBV6-3 and TRBJ1-2; D possibly corresponds to TRBD1 (5 bases). CDR1 and CDR2 from the germline V gene are MNHEY and SVGEGT. The ends were cut back, 2 bases at V and 3 bases at J, with 19 bases in the middle. The CDR3 consists of 17 residues.

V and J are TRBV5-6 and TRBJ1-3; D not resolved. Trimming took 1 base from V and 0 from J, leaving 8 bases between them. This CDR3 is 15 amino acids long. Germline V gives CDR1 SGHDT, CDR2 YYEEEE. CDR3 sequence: CASSLYIGSGNTIYF. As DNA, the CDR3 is TGTGCCAGCAGCTTGTACATCGGCTCTGGAAACACCATATATTTT.

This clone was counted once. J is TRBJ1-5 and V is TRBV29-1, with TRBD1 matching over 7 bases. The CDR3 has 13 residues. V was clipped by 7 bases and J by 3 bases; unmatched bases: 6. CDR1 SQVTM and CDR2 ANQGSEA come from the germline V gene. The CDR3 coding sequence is TGCAGCGGAATTACAGGGGCCAATCAGCCCCAGCATTTT. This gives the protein CSGITGANQPQHF.

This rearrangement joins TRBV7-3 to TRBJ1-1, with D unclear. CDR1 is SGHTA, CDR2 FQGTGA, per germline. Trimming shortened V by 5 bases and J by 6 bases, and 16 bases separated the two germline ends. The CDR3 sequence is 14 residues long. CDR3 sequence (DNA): TGTGCCAGCAGCCCAAATACCCGCCCTGCTGAAGCTTTCTTT. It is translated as CASSPNTRPAEAFF.

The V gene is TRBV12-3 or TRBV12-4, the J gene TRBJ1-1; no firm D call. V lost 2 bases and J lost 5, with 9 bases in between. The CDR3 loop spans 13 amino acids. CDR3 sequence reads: CASSLMGNTEAFF. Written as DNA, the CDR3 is TGTGCCAGCAGTTTAATGGGAAATACTGAAGCTTTCTTT.

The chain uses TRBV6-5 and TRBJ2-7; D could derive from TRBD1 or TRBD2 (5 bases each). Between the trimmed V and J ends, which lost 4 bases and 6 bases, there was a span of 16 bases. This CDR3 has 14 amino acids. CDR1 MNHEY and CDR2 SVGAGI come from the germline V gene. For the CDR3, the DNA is TGTGCCAGCAGTTCCGACTATTGGGGGTCCGAGCAGTACTTC. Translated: CASSSDYWGSEQYF.

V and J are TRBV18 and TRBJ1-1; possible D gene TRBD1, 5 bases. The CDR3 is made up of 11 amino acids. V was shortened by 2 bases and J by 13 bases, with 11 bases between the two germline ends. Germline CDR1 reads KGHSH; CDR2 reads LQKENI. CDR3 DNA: TGTGCCAGCTCACCAGGACAAGAGGTTTTCTTT. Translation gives CASSPGQEVFF.

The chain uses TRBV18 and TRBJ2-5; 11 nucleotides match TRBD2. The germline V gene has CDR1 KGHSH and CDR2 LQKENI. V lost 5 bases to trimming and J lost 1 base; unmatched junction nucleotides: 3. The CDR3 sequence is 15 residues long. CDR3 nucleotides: TGTGCCAGCTCATCCGGGACTAGCGGCCAAGAGACCCAGTACTTC. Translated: CASSSGTSGQETQYF.

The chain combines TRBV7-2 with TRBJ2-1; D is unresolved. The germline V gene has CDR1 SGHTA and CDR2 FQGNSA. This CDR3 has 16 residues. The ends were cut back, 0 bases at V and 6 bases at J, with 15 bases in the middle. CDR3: CASSLAVQVAGNEQFF. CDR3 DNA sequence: TGTGCCAGCAGCTTAGCTGTGCAGGTGGCCGGCAATGAGCAGTTCTTC. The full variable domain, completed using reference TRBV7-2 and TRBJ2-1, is GAGVSQSPSNKVTEKGKDVELRCDPISGHTALYWYRQSLGQGLEFLIYFQGNSAPDKSGLPSDRFSAERTGGSVSTLTIQRTQQEDSAVYLCASSLAVQVAGNEQFFGPGTRLTVL.

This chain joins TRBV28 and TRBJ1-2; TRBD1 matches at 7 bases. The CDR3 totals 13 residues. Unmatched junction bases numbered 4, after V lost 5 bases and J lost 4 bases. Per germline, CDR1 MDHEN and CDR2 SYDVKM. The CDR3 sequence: CASSPGTVYGYTF. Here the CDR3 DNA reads TGTGCCAGCAGTCCCGGGACAGTCTATGGCTACACCTTC.

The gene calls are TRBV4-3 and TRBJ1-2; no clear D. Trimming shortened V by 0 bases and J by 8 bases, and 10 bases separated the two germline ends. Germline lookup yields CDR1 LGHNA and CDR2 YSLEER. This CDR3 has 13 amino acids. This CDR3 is CASSQDPGGGYTF. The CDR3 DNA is TGCGCCAGCAGCCAAGACCCAGGTGGAGGCTACACCTTC.

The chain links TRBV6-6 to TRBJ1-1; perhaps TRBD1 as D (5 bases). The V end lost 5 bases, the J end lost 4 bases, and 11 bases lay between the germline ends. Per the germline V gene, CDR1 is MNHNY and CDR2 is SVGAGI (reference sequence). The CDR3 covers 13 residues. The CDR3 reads CASSPSGGTEAFF. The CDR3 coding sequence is TGTGCCAGCAGTCCTTCGGGGGGCACTGAAGCTTTCTTT.

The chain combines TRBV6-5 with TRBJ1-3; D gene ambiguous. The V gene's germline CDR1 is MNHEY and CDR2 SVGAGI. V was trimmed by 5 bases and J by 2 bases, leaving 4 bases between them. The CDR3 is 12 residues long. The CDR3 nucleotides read TGTGCCAGCAGTAATACTGGAAACACCATATATTTT. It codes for CASSNTGNTIYF.

CDR3 sequence reads: CAGKGGTPNTGELFF. As DNA, the CDR3 is TGTGCCGGAAAAGGAGGAACACCGAACACCGGGGAGCTGTTTTTT. The chain links TRBV7-2 to TRBJ2-2; TRBD2 might be the D (5 bases). Germline V gene lookup returns CDR1 SGHTA and CDR2 FQGNSA. V gave up 11 bases and J gave up 0 bases, with 16 bases separating them. This CDR3 is built from 15 residues.

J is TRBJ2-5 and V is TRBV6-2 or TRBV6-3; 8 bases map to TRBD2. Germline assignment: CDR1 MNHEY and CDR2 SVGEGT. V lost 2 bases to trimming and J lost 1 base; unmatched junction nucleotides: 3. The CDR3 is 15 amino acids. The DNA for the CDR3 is TGTGCCAGCAGTTACGGCGGGGGGCCCCAAGAGACCCAGTACTTC. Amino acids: CASSYGGGPQETQYF.

In DNA form, the CDR3 reads TGTGCCAGCAGCTTGGGGGGACAGGGATGGATCACCGGGGAGCTGTTTTTT. Translation: CASSLGGQGWITGELFF. The chain combines TRBV5-4 with TRBJ2-2, with 9 positions matching TRBD1. The CDR3 spans 17 residues. Per the germline V gene, CDR1 is SGHNT and CDR2 is YYREEE (reference sequence). Trimming cost V 0 bases and J 4 bases; bases outside gene matches: 7.

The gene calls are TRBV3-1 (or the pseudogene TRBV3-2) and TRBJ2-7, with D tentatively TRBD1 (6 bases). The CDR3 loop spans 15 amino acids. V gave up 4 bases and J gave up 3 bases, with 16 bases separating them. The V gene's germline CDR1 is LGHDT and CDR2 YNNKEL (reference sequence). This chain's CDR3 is CASSRLGGVNYEQYF. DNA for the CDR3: TGTGCCAGCAGCCGCTTAGGGGGTGTCAACTACGAGCAGTACTTC.

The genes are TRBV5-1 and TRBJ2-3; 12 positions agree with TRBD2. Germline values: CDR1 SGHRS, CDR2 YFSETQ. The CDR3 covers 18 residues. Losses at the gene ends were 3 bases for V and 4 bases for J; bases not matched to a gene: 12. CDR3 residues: CASSWGTSGPRGPDTQYF. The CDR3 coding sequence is TGCGCCAGCAGCTGGGGGACTAGCGGGCCCAGGGGGCCAGATACGCAGTATTTT.

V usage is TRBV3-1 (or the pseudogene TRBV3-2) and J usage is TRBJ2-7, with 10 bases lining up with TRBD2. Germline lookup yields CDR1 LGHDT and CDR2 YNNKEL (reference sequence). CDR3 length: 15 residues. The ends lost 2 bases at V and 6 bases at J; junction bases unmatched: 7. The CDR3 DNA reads TGTGCCAGCAGCCAATCCCTAGCGGGGGCCCCCGAGCAGTACTTC. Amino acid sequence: CASSQSLAGAPEQYF.

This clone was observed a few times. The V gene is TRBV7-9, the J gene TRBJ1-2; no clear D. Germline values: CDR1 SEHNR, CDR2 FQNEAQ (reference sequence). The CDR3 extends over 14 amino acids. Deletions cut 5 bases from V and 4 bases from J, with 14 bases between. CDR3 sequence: CASSPRARLYGYTF. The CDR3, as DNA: TGTGCCAGCAGCCCCCGAGCTCGCCTCTATGGCTACACCTTC.

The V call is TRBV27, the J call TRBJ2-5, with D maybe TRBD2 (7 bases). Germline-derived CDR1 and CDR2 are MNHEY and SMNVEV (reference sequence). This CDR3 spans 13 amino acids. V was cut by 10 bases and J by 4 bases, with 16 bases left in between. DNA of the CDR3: TGTGCCACGGGGGGTAGCAGGGGAGAGACCCAGTACTTC. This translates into CATGGSRGETQYF.

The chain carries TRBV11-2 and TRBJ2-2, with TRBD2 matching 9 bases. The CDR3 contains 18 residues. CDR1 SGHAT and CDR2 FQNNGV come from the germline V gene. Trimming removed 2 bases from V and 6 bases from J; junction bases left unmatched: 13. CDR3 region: CASSLSVVAGVMAGELFF. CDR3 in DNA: TGTGCCAGCAGCTTATCAGTAGTAGCGGGAGTAATGGCCGGGGAGCTGTTTTTT.

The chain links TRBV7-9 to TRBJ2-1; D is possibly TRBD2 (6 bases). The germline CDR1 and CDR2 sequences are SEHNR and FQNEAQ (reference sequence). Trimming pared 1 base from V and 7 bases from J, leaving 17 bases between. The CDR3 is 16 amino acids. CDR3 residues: CASSLGGTLPINEQFF. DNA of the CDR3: TGTGCCAGCAGCTTAGGGGGGACTCTCCCTATAAATGAGCAGTTCTTC.

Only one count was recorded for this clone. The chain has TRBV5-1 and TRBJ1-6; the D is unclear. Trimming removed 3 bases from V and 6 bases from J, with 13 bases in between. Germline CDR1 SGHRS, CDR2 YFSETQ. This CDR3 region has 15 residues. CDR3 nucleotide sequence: TGCGCCAGCAGCTCTTTGACAACTTCTAATTCACCCCTCCACTTT. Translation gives CASSSLTTSNSPLHF.

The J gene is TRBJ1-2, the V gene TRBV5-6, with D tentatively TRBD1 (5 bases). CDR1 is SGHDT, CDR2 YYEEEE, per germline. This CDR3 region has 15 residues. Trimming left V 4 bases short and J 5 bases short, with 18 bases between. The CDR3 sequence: CASSRLRGIRYGYTF. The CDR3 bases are TGTGCCAGCAGCCGGCTGAGGGGAATTAGGTATGGCTACACCTTC. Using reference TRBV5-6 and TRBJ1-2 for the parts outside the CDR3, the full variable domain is DAGVTQSPTHLIKTRGQQVTLRCSPKSGHDTVSWYQQALGQGPQFIFQYYEEEERQRGNFPDRFSGHQFPNYSSELNVNALLLGDSALYLCASSRLRGIRYGYTFGSGTRLTVV.

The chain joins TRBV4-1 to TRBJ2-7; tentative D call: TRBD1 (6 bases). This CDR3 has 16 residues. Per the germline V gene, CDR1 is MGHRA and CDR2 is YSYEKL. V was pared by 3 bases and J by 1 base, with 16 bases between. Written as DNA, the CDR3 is TGCGCCAGCAGCCAGCCCACAGGGATAAGTTCCTACGAGCAGTACTTC. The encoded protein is CASSQPTGISSYEQYF.

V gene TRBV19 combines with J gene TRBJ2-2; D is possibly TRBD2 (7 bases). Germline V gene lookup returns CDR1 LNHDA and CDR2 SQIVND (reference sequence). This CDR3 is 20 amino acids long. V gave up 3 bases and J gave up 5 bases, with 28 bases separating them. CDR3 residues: CASSIDRIGTGLGTTGELFF. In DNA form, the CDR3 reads TGTGCCAGTAGTATCGACAGGATAGGTACAGGACTAGGTACGACCGGGGAGCTGTTTTTT.

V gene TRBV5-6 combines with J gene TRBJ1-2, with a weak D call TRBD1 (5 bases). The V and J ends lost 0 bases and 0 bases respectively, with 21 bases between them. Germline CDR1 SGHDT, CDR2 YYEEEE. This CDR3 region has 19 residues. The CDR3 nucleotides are TGTGCCAGCAGCTTGGAATGGCTGGGACGTGGGGGACCTAACTATGGCTACACCTTC. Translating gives CASSLEWLGRGGPNYGYTF.

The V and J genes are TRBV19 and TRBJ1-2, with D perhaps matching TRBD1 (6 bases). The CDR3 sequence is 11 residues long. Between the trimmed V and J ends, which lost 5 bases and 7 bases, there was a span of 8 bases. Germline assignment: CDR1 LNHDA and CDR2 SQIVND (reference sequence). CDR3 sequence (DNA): TGTGCCAGTAGTTCCAGGGGTGGCTACACCTTC. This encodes CASSSRGGYTF.